The clone carrying this T cell receptor beta chain was seen more than once but under ten times. Antigen specificity is unknown. cDNA reverse transcribed from extracted RNA served as the sequencing template. Clones were read by immunoSEQ multiplex PCR, and TCRdb kept only the in-frame ones, dropping some. Among roughly 30,000 clones listed, 62% were seen once. This entry comes from a study of CD8+ T cells in alopecia areata. General study points: Alopecia totalis/universalis scalp especially showed more expanded CD8+ clones than normal scalp. Sequencing of scalp samples also includes resident alphabeta T cells from normal skin.

Germline CDR1 SEHNR, CDR2 FQNEAQ (reference sequence). CDR3 length: 17 amino acids. Germline trimming cut 1 base from V and 3 bases from J; bases unmatched to any gene: 5. The V gene is TRBV7-9, the J gene TRBJ2-2; 10 positions agree with TRBD2. Source material: NKG2D-high CD8+ T cells sorted from blood. This TCR was recovered from a human donor with alopecia areata. CDR3 residues: CASSLGTSGPYTGELFF. The DNA of the CDR3 is TGTGCCAGCAGCTTAGGGACTAGCGGTCCTTACACCGGGGAGCTGTTTTTT.